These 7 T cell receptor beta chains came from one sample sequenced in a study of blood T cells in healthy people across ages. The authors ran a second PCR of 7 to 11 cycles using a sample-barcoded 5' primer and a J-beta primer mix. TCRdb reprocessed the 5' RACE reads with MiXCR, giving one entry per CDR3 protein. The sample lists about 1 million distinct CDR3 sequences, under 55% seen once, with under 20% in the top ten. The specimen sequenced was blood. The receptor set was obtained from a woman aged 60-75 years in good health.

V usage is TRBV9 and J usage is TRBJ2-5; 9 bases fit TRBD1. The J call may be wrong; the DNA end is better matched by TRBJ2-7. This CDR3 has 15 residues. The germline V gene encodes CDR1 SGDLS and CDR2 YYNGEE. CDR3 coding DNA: TGTGCCAGCAGCGTAGGAGGGACAGGGTTTAGCGAGCAGTACTTC. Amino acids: CASSVGGTGFSEQYF.

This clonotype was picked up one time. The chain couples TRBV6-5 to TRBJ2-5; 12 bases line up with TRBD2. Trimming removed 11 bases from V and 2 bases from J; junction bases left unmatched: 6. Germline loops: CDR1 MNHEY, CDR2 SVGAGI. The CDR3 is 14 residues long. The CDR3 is CAGLLAGGQETQYF. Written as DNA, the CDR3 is TGTGCCGGTCTACTAGCGGGAGGACAAGAGACCCAGTACTTC.

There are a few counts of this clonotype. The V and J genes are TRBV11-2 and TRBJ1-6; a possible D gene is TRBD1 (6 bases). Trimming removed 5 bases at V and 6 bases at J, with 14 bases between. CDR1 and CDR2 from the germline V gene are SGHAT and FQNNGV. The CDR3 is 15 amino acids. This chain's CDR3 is CASSPRRDTNSPLHF. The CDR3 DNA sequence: TGTGCCAGCAGCCCGAGACGGGACACTAATTCACCCCTCCACTTT.

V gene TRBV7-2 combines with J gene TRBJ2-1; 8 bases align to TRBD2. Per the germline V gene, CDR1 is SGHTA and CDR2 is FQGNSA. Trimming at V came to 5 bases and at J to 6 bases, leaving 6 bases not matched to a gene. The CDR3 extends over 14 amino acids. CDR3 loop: CASSERGIPNEQFF. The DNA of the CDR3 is TGTGCCAGCAGCGAGCGGGGGATCCCCAATGAGCAGTTCTTC.

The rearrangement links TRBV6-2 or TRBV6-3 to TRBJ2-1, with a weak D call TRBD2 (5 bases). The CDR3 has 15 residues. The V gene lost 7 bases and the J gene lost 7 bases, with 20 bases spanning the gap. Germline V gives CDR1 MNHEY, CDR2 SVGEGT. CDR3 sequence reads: CASTGLQQRPNEQFF. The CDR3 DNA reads TGTGCCAGCACCGGACTCCAGCAGCGGCCGAATGAGCAGTTCTTC.

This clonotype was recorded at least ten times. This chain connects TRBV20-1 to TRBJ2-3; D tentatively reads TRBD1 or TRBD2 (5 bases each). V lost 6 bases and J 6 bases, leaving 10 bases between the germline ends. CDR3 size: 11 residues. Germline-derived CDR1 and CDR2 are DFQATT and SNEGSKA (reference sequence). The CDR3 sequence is CSASRGDTQYF. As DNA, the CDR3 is TGCAGTGCCTCCCGGGGCGATACGCAGTATTTT.

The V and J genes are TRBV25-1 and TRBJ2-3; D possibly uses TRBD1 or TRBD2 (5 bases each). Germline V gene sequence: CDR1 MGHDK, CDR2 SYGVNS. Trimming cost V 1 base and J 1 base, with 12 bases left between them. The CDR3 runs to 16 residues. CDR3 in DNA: TGTGCCAGCAGTGAATGGGGGAGCTCTCGCACAGATACGCAGTATTTT. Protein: CASSEWGSSRTDTQYF.